The 6 T cell receptor beta chains given below trace back to one sample, sequenced in a study of blood T cell repertoires in COVID-19. Measured with immunoSEQ multiplex PCR; TCRdb has only the in-frame clones, and not every one. The table records roughly 380,000 clones, around nine tenths of them present only once. Sequencing was performed on PBMCs or T cells enriched from blood (not recorded which). The receptor source for this set is a woman in her thirties who had been exposed to COVID-19.

The chain uses TRBV11-1 and TRBJ1-1, with D uncertain. Germline-derived CDR1 and CDR2 are SGHAT and FQDESV (reference sequence). V shed 1 base and J shed 4 bases, with 7 bases lying between them. CDR3 length equals 13 residues. CDR3 coding DNA: TGTGCCAGCAGCTTAGGGCAGGCCACTGAAGCTTTCTTT. Amino acids: CASSLGQATEAFF.

The chain recombines TRBV4-1 with TRBJ2-1; no firm D call. Germline CDR1 reads MGHRA; CDR2 reads YSYEKL. This CDR3 has 13 amino acids. With 3 bases removed from V and 4 bases from J, the gap between germline ends came to 7 bases. The CDR3 reads CASSQALYNEQFF. CDR3 DNA: TGCGCCAGCAGCCAGGCCCTTTACAATGAGCAGTTCTTC.

The chain combines TRBV5-1 with TRBJ2-1; possibly TRBD1 for D (6 bases). Trimming left V 0 bases short and J 7 bases short, with 11 bases between. This CDR3 has 14 residues. Per the germline V gene, CDR1 is SGHRS and CDR2 is YFSETQ. Here the CDR3 reads CASSLGGQLNEQFF. CDR3 coding DNA: TGCGCCAGCAGCTTGGGGGGGCAGTTGAATGAGCAGTTCTTC.

This sequence joins TRBV2 and TRBJ2-3, with D possibly matching TRBD2 (5 bases). Trimming took 7 bases from V and 10 from J, leaving 18 bases between them. The germline CDR1 and CDR2 sequences are SNHLY and FYNNEI. The CDR3 runs to 13 residues. The chain's CDR3 is CASKTGLSVAQYF. In DNA, the CDR3 is TGTGCCAGCAAGACCGGACTTAGCGTGGCGCAGTATTTT.

This CDR3 reads CAWGGDRTSYEQYF. As DNA, the CDR3 is TGTGCCTGGGGGGGGGACAGGACTTCCTACGAGCAGTACTTC. The chain couples TRBV28 to TRBJ2-7; D perhaps matches TRBD1 (8 bases). Between the trimmed V and J ends, which lost 11 bases and 1 base, there was a span of 18 bases. The CDR3 length is 14 residues. The germline gives CDR1 MDHEN, CDR2 SYDVKM.

This chain joins TRBV28 and TRBJ1-2; 7 bases agree with TRBD1. In germline, CDR1 is MDHEN, CDR2 SYDVKM. The V segment lost 7 bases and the J segment 6 bases; nucleotides outside the gene matches: 8. The CDR3 covers 13 residues. CDR3 nucleotides: TGTGCCAGCACTGCGAGACAGGGCAATGGCTACACCTTC. Amino acid sequence: CASTARQGNGYTF.